This TCR beta chain came from a study of shared clonotypes between healthy human individuals. Division of CD4+ cells produced a CD45RA+ naive subset and a CD45RA-negative memory subset. Method: immunoSEQ multiplex PCR; TCRdb's copy keeps in-frame clones and lacks some. The table records roughly 2.5 million clones, approximately 94% of them present only once. This CDR3 is 15 amino acids long. The V end lost 0 bases, the J end lost 7 bases, and 10 bases lay between the germline ends. Germline V gene sequence: CDR1 SGHDN, CDR2 FVKESK. This clonotype was obtained from a man between 18 and 35 years old in good health. Source material: naive CD4+ T cells sorted from blood. Subset indicated: CD45RA+ positively selected. The chain employs TRBV14 and TRBJ1-6; TRBD1 is a possible D gene (5 bases). DNA of the CDR3: TGTGCCAGCAGCCAAGATACGTGGGACAATTCACCCCTCCACTTT. Translating it yields CASSQDTWDNSPLHF.